This T cell receptor beta chain was sequenced for a study of blood T cell repertoires in COVID-19. Study at large: Samples representing acute and convalescent COVID-19 were sourced from the United States, Italy and Spain. Sources were T cells, B-cell-depleted T cells, or PBMCs; the material itself was cDNA or gDNA.

Looked up from germline, CDR1 is SGHRS and CDR2 is YFSETQ. V shed 0 bases and J shed 1 base, with 10 bases lying between them. The CDR3 length is 15 residues. Authors' processing steps: Nucleated cell counts were estimated from reference gene primer amplification. Libraries were prepared by immunoSEQ multiplex PCR; TCRdb keeps only in-frame clonotypes and omits some of them. V and J calls and clone size are copied from that table; D and trimming were computed from the DNA. The sample includes approximately 190,000 clones, 70% to 90% of them seen just once. This rearrangement joins TRBV5-1 to TRBJ1-1, with D maybe TRBD1 (5 bases). The receptor's source is a woman in her 70s with active or convalescent COVID-19. Material for sequencing was peripheral blood. The CDR3 loop is CASSLELGQNTEAFF. The CDR3 bases are TGCGCCAGCAGCTTGGAATTGGGGCAGAACACTGAAGCTTTCTTT.